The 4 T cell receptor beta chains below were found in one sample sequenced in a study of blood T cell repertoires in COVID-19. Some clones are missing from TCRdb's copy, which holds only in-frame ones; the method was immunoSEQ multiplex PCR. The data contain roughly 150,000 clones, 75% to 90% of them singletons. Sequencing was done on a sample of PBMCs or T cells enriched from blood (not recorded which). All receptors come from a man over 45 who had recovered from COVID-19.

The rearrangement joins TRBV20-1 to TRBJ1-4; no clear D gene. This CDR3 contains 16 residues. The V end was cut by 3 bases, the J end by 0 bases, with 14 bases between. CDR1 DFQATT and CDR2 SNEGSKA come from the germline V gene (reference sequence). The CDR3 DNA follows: TGCAGTGCTAGTTCGAGTCAGGCTGCAACTAATGAAAAACTGTTTTTT. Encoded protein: CSASSSQAATNEKLFF.

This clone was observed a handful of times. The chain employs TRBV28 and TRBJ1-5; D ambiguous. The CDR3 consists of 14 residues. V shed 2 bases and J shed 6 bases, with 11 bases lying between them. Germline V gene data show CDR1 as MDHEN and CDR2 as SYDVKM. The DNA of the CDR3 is TGTGCCAGCAGTTTAGCAGCGGGAGGTCAGCCCCAGCATTTT. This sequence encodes CASSLAAGGQPQHF.

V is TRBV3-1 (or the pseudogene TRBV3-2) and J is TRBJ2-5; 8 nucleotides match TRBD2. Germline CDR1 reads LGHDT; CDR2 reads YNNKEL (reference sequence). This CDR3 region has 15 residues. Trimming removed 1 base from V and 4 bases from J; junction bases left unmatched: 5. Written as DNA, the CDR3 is TGTGCCAGCAGCCAAGTGTTAGCGGGGTTAGAGACCCAGTACTTC. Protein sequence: CASSQVLAGLETQYF.

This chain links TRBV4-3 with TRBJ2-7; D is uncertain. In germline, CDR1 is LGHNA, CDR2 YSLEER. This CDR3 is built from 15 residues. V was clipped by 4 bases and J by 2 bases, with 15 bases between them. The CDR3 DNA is TGCGCCAGCAGCCGCGGTTCGGTACTTGCCTACGAGCAGTACTTC. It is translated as CASSRGSVLAYEQYF.